Shown below are 9 T cell receptor beta chains from a single sample sequenced in a study of Graves' ophthalmopathy and Graves' hyperthyroidism. Researchers took RNA transcripts and amplified TCR beta CDR3 regions from them. The workflow started with a first-round RT-PCR run with HTBI primers and then moved on to a second-round multiplex PCR. One entry per CDR3 protein results from TCRdb running MiXCR on the multiplex PCR reads. This table has approximately 410,000 distinct CDR3 sequences, just over 15% appearing once. Specimen: peripheral blood. These receptors all come from a woman under 30 with stable Graves' hyperthyroidism.

This clonotype was detected many times. V usage is TRBV12-3 or TRBV12-4 and J usage is TRBJ1-5; TRBD1 is a possible D gene (5 bases). Trimming cost V 5 bases and J 3 bases, with 14 bases left between them. The CDR3 loop spans 15 amino acids. CDR3 bases: TGTGCCAGCAGTCCCTCGGGACGGAACAATCAGCCCCAGCATTTT. Translated: CASSPSGRNNQPQHF.

Many counts were recorded for this clonotype. This rearrangement joins TRBV2 to TRBJ1-2; no reliable D call. The V end lost 7 bases, the J end lost 6 bases, and 15 bases lay between the germline ends. The germline CDR1 and CDR2 sequences are SNHLY and FYNNEI. The CDR3 is 13 amino acids. The CDR3 region is CASKERPPDGYTF. CDR3 in DNA: TGTGCCAGCAAGGAACGTCCCCCGGATGGCTACACCTTC.

This clonotype has more than one count but fewer than ten. The chain combines TRBV9 with TRBJ1-1, with 8 bases identical to TRBD1. Germline CDR1 SGDLS, CDR2 YYNGEE. This CDR3 spans 13 amino acids. Trimming removed 4 bases from V and 7 bases from J; junction bases left unmatched: 6. The CDR3 nucleotides read TGTGCCAGCAGCCCAGGAGGGACAGGTGAAGCTTTCTTT. Amino acids: CASSPGGTGEAFF.

The table lists this clonotype with many counts. The chain carries TRBV6-1 and TRBJ2-5, with TRBD2 matching over 14 bases. The CDR3 spans 17 residues. Germline CDR1 MNHNS, CDR2 SASEGT. Trimming at V came to 4 bases and at J to 2 bases, leaving 6 bases not matched to a gene. The CDR3 spells CASSVRGLAGVQETQYF. The CDR3 nucleotides read TGTGCCAGCAGTGTTAGGGGACTAGCGGGGGTGCAAGAGACCCAGTACTTC.

In this sample, this clonotype turned up many times. J is TRBJ1-1 and V is TRBV2; D is ambiguous. The germline V gene has CDR1 SNHLY and CDR2 FYNNEI. The V gene lost 2 bases and the J gene lost 2 bases, with 6 bases spanning the gap. This CDR3 is 13 amino acids long. CDR3 amino acids: CASSELGNTEAFF. The CDR3 DNA reads TGTGCCAGCAGTGAATTGGGAAACACTGAAGCTTTCTTT.

In this sample, this clonotype turned up many times. V is TRBV19 and J is TRBJ1-1, with D uncertain. Germline CDR1 is LNHDA and CDR2 is SQIVND (reference sequence). The V and J ends lost 3 bases and 4 bases respectively, with 12 bases between them. There are 14 residues in the CDR3. This CDR3 reads CASSIFMPPTEAFF. Written as DNA, the CDR3 is TGTGCCAGTAGTATCTTTATGCCCCCCACTGAAGCTTTCTTT. Full variable domain (outside the CDR3, taken from reference TRBV19 and TRBJ1-1): DGGITQSPKYLFRKEGQNVTLSCEQNLNHDAMYWYRQDPGQGLRLIYYSQIVNDFQKGDIAEGYSVSREKKESFPLTVTSAQKNPTAFYLCASSIFMPPTEAFFGQGTRLTVV.

This chain's CDR3 is CATSEGGNTGELFF. The DNA of the CDR3 is TGTGCCACCTCCGAAGGGGGAAACACCGGGGAGCTGTTTTTT. The chain is built from TRBV24-1 and TRBJ2-2; tentatively, D is TRBD1 (6 bases). V was cut by 9 bases and J by 2 bases, with 12 bases left in between. The length of the CDR3 is 14 residues. Per the germline V gene, CDR1 is KGHDR and CDR2 is SFDVKD.

This clonotype appeared a few times. This may come from a read error, since a much larger clone is one base off. The CDR3 bases are TGTGCCAGCAAAGGGTACCCTGGGGCCGACGTCCTGACTTTC. This translates into CASKGYPGADVLTF. This chain joins TRBV27 and TRBJ2-6, with a tentative D call TRBD1 (5 bases). Germline assignment: CDR1 MNHEY and CDR2 SMNVEV (reference sequence). This CDR3 contains 14 residues.

This clonotype came up many times. The DNA of the CDR3 is TGTGCCAGCAGCTTAGTCGGACACTCGGCTTTCTTT. Translating gives CASSLVGHSAFF. The rearrangement links TRBV7-9 to TRBJ1-1, with D possibly matching TRBD1 (5 bases). This CDR3 is 12 amino acids long. Trimming removed 1 base at V and 11 bases at J, with 11 bases between. The germline gives CDR1 SEHNR, CDR2 FQNEAQ (reference sequence).